The 7 T cell receptor beta chains below all came from one sample that was sequenced in a study of blood T cell repertoires in COVID-19 (TCRdb year 2020). Libraries came from the immunoSEQ multiplex PCR assay. Sourced from immuneACCESS, this table was stored by TCRdb with only in-frame sequences that have V and J called. A share of the clones is absent; for the studies checked, an unresolved V gene accounts for under half, and the remainder has no known explanation. This sample holds approximately 350,000 clones; over 80% were observed only once. The top ten clonotypes cover about 4.8% of the sample. Sequencing was done on a sample of PBMCs or T cells enriched from blood (not recorded which). These receptors were obtained from a woman between 50 and 59 years old who had recovered from COVID-19.

As DNA, the CDR3 is TGTGCCAGCAGCTTGCGGAGCAGGGGGCAAGAGGGCTACACCTTC. It specifies CASSLRSRGQEGYTF. The rearrangement links TRBV7-2 to TRBJ1-2, with 8 bases that match TRBD1. With 3 bases clipped from V and 8 bases from J, the junction kept 11 bases outside the gene matches. This CDR3 is built from 15 residues. From germline, CDR1 is SGHTA and CDR2 FQGNSA.

The chain joins TRBV2 to TRBJ1-2, with TRBD1 matching 9 bases. The CDR3 length is 12 residues. The trim removed 6 bases at V and 8 bases at J, leaving 4 bases unmatched. Germline V gene lookup returns CDR1 SNHLY and CDR2 FYNNEI. The CDR3 reads CASSTGGEGYTF. CDR3 bases: TGTGCCAGCAGCACAGGGGGCGAGGGCTACACCTTC. Combining the CDR3 with reference TRBV2 and TRBJ1-2 gives the whole variable domain EPEVTQTPSHQVTQMGQEVILRCVPISNHLYFYWYRQILGQKVEFLVSFYNNEISEKSEIFDDQFSVERPDGSNFTLKIRSTKLEDSAMYFCASSTGGEGYTFGSGTRLTVV.

The count of this clone is one. The chain recombines TRBV4-2 with TRBJ1-2, with 8 bases aligning to TRBD1. The CDR3 runs 14 residues. V shed 1 base and J 7 bases; nucleotides not matched to a gene: 5. Germline V lookup: CDR1 LGHNA, CDR2 YNFKEQ. CDR3 region: CASSQGSGGFGYTF. The CDR3 coding sequence is TGTGCCAGCAGCCAAGGGTCAGGGGGCTTTGGCTACACCTTC.

V and J are TRBV13 and TRBJ2-7; D perhaps matches TRBD2 (6 bases). Trimming pared 0 bases from V and 3 bases from J, leaving 15 bases between. Germline CDR1 reads PRHDT; CDR2 reads FYEKMQ (reference sequence). The CDR3 has 16 amino acids. CDR3 loop: CASSLGGGPAGYEQYF. In nucleotides, the CDR3 is TGTGCCAGCAGCTTAGGGGGGGGACCCGCGGGCTACGAGCAGTACTTC. Supplemented by reference TRBV13 and TRBJ2-7, the full variable domain reads AAGVIQSPRHLIKEKRETATLKCYPIPRHDTVYWYQQGPGQDPQFLISFYEKMQSDKGSIPDRFSAQQFSDYHSELNMSSLELGDSALYFCASSLGGGPAGYEQYFGPGTRLTVT.

The chain employs TRBV9 and TRBJ2-1; TRBD2 matches at 11 bases. CDR3 length: 15 residues. Germline CDR1 SGDLS, CDR2 YYNGEE. V trimming: 0 bases; J trimming: 12 bases; junction bases outside the gene matches: 8. CDR3 sequence: CASSVETSGVTRQFF. CDR3 sequence (DNA): TGTGCCAGCAGCGTAGAGACTAGCGGGGTGACCCGGCAGTTCTTC.

This rearrangement joins TRBV27 to TRBJ2-6; D unresolved. CDR1 MNHEY and CDR2 SMNVEV come from the germline V gene (reference sequence). CDR3 length: 13 amino acids. V lost 6 bases and J 0 bases, leaving 3 bases between the germline ends. The CDR3 nucleotides are TGTGCCAGCAGGAGCTCTGGGGCCAACGTCCTGACTTTC. Amino acids: CASRSSGANVLTF.

There are a few counts of this clone. V usage is TRBV7-6 and J usage is TRBJ1-2; TRBD1 matches 12 bases. The length of the CDR3 is 17 residues. V lost 0 bases to trimming and J lost 2 bases; unmatched junction nucleotides: 4. CDR1 SGHVS and CDR2 FNYEAQ come from the germline V gene. In DNA form, the CDR3 reads TGTGCCAGCAGCTTAGCCGTGGGACAGGGGGCAAACTATGGCTACACCTTC. This translates into CASSLAVGQGANYGYTF.